The T cell receptor (beta chain) described here comes from a study of early T cells in non-severe SARS-CoV-2 infection. In the study overall: Chains from this unsorted whole-blood bulk RNA could not be paired.

Ten or more counts support this clonotype. As yet, its antigen is unknown. Whole-study findings and limits: Database matching using VDJdb favored anti-spike CD8 responses, with private and CD4 specificities left missing.

Germline V CDR1 and CDR2: DFQATT, SNEGSKA (reference sequence). V lost 4 bases, J lost 6 bases, and 9 bases stayed unmatched. This CDR3 region has 15 residues. Attachment of unique molecular identifiers was made to individual cDNA molecules. MiXCR, applied by TCRdb to the 5' RACE reads, yields one record per CDR3 protein. The profile shows around 75,000 distinct CDR3 sequences, about 9% of them singletons. The chain employs TRBV20-1 and TRBJ2-2, with 9 bases identical to TRBD1. Sequenced input: whole blood. The TCR originated in an adult who was a healthcare worker with PCR-confirmed SARS-CoV-2 infection or an uninfected control (not recorded which). The CDR3 DNA follows: TGCAGTGCTAATTTAGGACAGGGGTTGGCCGGGGAGCTGTTTTTT. Protein sequence: CSANLGQGLAGELFF.